The 26 T cell receptor beta chains below all came from one sample that was sequenced in a study of cytomegalovirus exposure and HLA in healthy donors. Primers: 60 Vbeta forward and 13 Jbeta reverse. The method was immunoSEQ multiplex PCR; TCRdb's version includes in-frame clones alone and lacks a portion of them. The table includes around 130,000 clones, about 79% detected once. The source material was PBMCs. These receptors all come from a young woman in good health and CMV-seropositive.

This rearrangement joins TRBV2 to TRBJ2-1; 7 bases line up with TRBD2. The CDR3 consists of 13 residues. Per the germline V gene, CDR1 is SNHLY and CDR2 is FYNNEI. The V segment lost 7 bases and the J segment 5 bases; nucleotides outside the gene matches: 5. DNA of the CDR3: TGTGCCAGCAACCCCGGGGGGAACAATGAGCAGTTCTTC. Protein sequence: CASNPGGNNEQFF. Full variable domain (rest looked up from reference TRBV2 and TRBJ2-1): EPEVTQTPSHQVTQMGQEVILRCVPISNHLYFYWYRQILGQKVEFLVSFYNNEISEKSEIFDDQFSVERPDGSNFTLKIRSTKLEDSAMYFCASNPGGNNEQFFGPGTRLTVL.

This clone was found a few times. This chain links TRBV7-2 with TRBJ2-5; 10 bases line up with TRBD2. The end of the DNA aligns better with TRBJ2-7, so the J call may be wrong. Germline V gene data show CDR1 as SGHTA and CDR2 as FQGNSA. The CDR3 length is 15 residues. In DNA, the CDR3 is TGTGCCAGCAGCCTGAGCGGGGGGGCCCGCTACGAGCAGTACTTC. It codes for CASSLSGGARYEQYF.

This clone was detected a few times. The V and J genes are TRBV5-6 and TRBJ2-7, with D maybe TRBD2 (5 bases). Germline V gene sequence: CDR1 SGHDT, CDR2 YYEEEE. This CDR3 region has 12 residues. V shed 0 bases and J shed 7 bases, with 8 bases lying between them. The CDR3 sequence is CASSLDRGEQYF. In nucleotides, the CDR3 is TGTGCCAGCAGCTTGGATCGAGGGGAGCAGTACTTC. Combining the CDR3 with reference TRBV5-6 and TRBJ2-7 gives the whole variable domain DAGVTQSPTHLIKTRGQQVTLRCSPKSGHDTVSWYQQALGQGPQFIFQYYEEEERQRGNFPDRFSGHQFPNYSSELNVNALLLGDSALYLCASSLDRGEQYFGPGTRLTVT.

V and J are TRBV19 and TRBJ2-7; D is undetermined. Germline CDR1 and CDR2: LNHDA and SQIVND (reference sequence). The V and J ends lost 1 base and 2 bases respectively, with 9 bases between them. This CDR3 has 14 amino acids. The CDR3 reads CASSIGALTYEQYF. DNA for the CDR3: TGTGCCAGTAGTATAGGGGCCCTCACCTACGAGCAGTACTTC.

The V gene is TRBV6-5, the J gene TRBJ2-4; unclear D gene. The V end lost 5 bases, the J end lost 0 bases, and 11 bases lay between the germline ends. The length of the CDR3 is 15 residues. Germline CDR1 reads MNHEY; CDR2 reads SVGAGI. CDR3 bases: TGTGCCAGCAGTAACAGTAACCTAGCCAAAAACATTCAGTACTTC. This gives the protein CASSNSNLAKNIQYF.

The rearrangement joins TRBV18 to TRBJ2-5; 7 bases fit TRBD1. The tail of the sequence fits TRBJ2-7 better, so the J call may be wrong. The length of the CDR3 is 16 residues. The germline V gene encodes CDR1 KGHSH and CDR2 LQKENI. CDR3 loop: CASSPSRTGTTYEQYF. The DNA of the CDR3 is TGTGCCAGCTCACCATCCAGGACAGGCACGACCTACGAGCAGTACTTC.

The chain joins TRBV9 to TRBJ2-7, with 8 bases aligning to TRBD2. This CDR3 is built from 15 residues. The V gene end was trimmed by 2 bases and the J gene end by 2 bases; junction bases not matched to a gene: 6. Germline V CDR1 and CDR2: SGDLS, YYNGEE. This CDR3 is CASSVYSGDTYEQYF. The CDR3 bases are TGTGCCAGCAGCGTGTATAGCGGGGACACCTACGAGCAGTACTTC.

The genes are TRBV6-1 and TRBJ2-5, with 8 nucleotides matching TRBD2. The length of the CDR3 is 14 residues. Germline CDR1 is MNHNS and CDR2 is SASEGT. V trimming: 7 bases; J trimming: 0 bases; junction bases outside the gene matches: 4. DNA for the CDR3: TGTGCCAGCAATGGACTAGCTAACCAAGAGACCCAGTACTTC. It encodes CASNGLANQETQYF.

The J gene is TRBJ1-6, the V gene TRBV27; D unresolved. The CDR3 covers 16 residues. Per the germline V gene, CDR1 is MNHEY and CDR2 is SMNVEV (reference sequence). Trimming stripped 6 bases from V and 5 bases from J, with 17 bases between. The CDR3 sequence is CASRLSSISNNSPLHF. CDR3 in DNA: TGTGCCAGCAGACTATCCTCTATTTCTAATAATTCACCCCTCCACTTT.

The chain couples TRBV6-5 to TRBJ1-3, with D perhaps matching TRBD1 (6 bases). CDR1 is MNHEY and CDR2 is SVGAGI in the germline V gene. The ends were cut back, 5 bases at V and 1 base at J, with 9 bases in the middle. The length of the CDR3 is 14 residues. DNA for the CDR3: TGTGCCAGCAGTACAGGGTTTTCTGGAAACACCATATATTTT. It yields the protein CASSTGFSGNTIYF.

The gene calls are TRBV19 and TRBJ1-5; 7 bases are shared with TRBD1. With 7 bases clipped from V and 0 bases from J, the junction kept 12 bases outside the gene matches. The CDR3 contains 17 residues. From germline, CDR1 is LNHDA and CDR2 SQIVND (reference sequence). The CDR3 spells CASTPGDRLYSNQPQHF. The CDR3 DNA reads as TGTGCCAGTACCCCCGGGGACAGATTATATAGCAATCAGCCCCAGCATTTT.

The V call is TRBV27, the J call TRBJ2-7; 12 nucleotides align to TRBD1. Trimming removed 2 bases from V and 4 bases from J; junction bases left unmatched: 3. In germline, CDR1 is MNHEY, CDR2 SMNVEV (reference sequence). CDR3 size: 15 residues. Here the CDR3 DNA reads TGTGCCAGCAGTTTAAGGGGACAGGGGGCGTACGAGCAGTACTTC. Encoded protein: CASSLRGQGAYEQYF.

This clone was picked up one time. An end of the junction does not agree with germline; a read error may underlie this. Other DNA sequences in the sample encode the same CDR3. The genes are TRBV15 and TRBJ1-5; D remains unclear. The CDR3 extends over 17 amino acids. CDR1 and CDR2 from the germline V gene are LNHNV and YYDKDF (reference sequence). The CDR3 is CATSSISRGRGNQPQHF. Here the CDR3 DNA reads TGCGCCACCAGCAGCATTTCGAGAGGGCGAGGCAATCAGCCCCAGCATTTT.

The CDR3 reads CASSLGLLAEYNEQFF. DNA for the CDR3: TGTGCCAGCAGCTTGGGTTTACTAGCGGAATACAATGAGCAGTTCTTC. The chain employs TRBV5-4 and TRBJ2-1; 8 bases map to TRBD2. The CDR3 sequence is 16 residues long. With 0 bases clipped from V and 4 bases from J, the junction kept 6 bases outside the gene matches. CDR1 SGHNT and CDR2 YYREEE come from the germline V gene (reference sequence).

The chain uses TRBV5-1 and TRBJ2-2; 7 bases are shared with TRBD2. Trimming removed 0 bases from V and 6 bases from J; junction bases left unmatched: 2. The germline CDR1 and CDR2 sequences are SGHRS and YFSETQ. CDR3 length: 14 residues. CDR3 DNA sequence: TGCGCCAGCAGCTTGGGACTAGCTCCCGGGGAGCTGTTTTTT. It encodes CASSLGLAPGELFF. Combining the CDR3 with reference TRBV5-1 and TRBJ2-2 gives the whole variable domain KAGVTQTPRYLIKTRGQQVTLSCSPISGHRSVSWYQQTPGQGLQFLFEYFSETQRNKGNFPGRFSGRQFSNSRSEMNVSTLELGDSALYLCASSLGLAPGELFFGEGSRLTVL.

V usage is TRBV6-1 and J usage is TRBJ2-5; possible D gene TRBD2, 5 bases. The CDR3 extends over 12 amino acids. Trimming shortened V by 5 bases and J by 5 bases, and 9 bases separated the two germline ends. Germline CDR1 and CDR2: MNHNS and SASEGT. The CDR3 DNA is TGTGCCAGCAGTTTGGACTTGGAGACCCAGTACTTC. Translating it yields CASSLDLETQYF.

Points on this clone: Other DNA sequences from this sample encode an identical CDR3 as well. The chain recombines TRBV5-1 with TRBJ2-7, with D possibly being TRBD1 (5 bases). Germline CDR1 SGHRS, CDR2 YFSETQ. The V gene lost 2 bases and the J gene lost 3 bases, with 9 bases spanning the gap. This CDR3 comprises 13 residues. CDR3 sequence reads: CASSLGRDYEQYF. CDR3 DNA: TGCGCCAGCAGCTTAGGCAGGGACTACGAGCAGTACTTC.

The chain joins TRBV2 to TRBJ2-1, with TRBD2 identical over 15 bases. There are 18 residues in the CDR3. Looked up from germline, CDR1 is SNHLY and CDR2 is FYNNEI. Losses at the gene ends were 7 bases for V and 0 bases for J; bases not matched to a gene: 7. The CDR3, as DNA: TGTGCCAGCAAGGGCGGACTAGCGGGGGGGAGCTCCTACAATGAGCAGTTCTTC. It is translated as CASKGGLAGGSSYNEQFF.

The CDR3 nucleotides read TGTGCCAGCAGTTCCTTTCCCCAGGAGGACCAAGAGACCCAGTACTTC. Its protein is CASSSFPQEDQETQYF. The chain recombines TRBV6-5 with TRBJ2-5; possible D gene TRBD2, 5 bases. This CDR3 is 16 amino acids long. Germline V CDR1 and CDR2: MNHEY, SVGAGI. Trimming took 4 bases from V and 0 from J, leaving 15 bases between them.

The chain employs TRBV29-1 and TRBJ2-2, with TRBD1 matching 7 bases. CDR1 is SQVTM, CDR2 ANQGSEA, per germline. The V gene end was trimmed by 7 bases and the J gene end by 0 bases; junction bases not matched to a gene: 2. The CDR3 consists of 13 residues. The CDR3 sequence: CSGGQPNTGELFF. CDR3 bases: TGCAGCGGGGGACAGCCGAACACCGGGGAGCTGTTTTTT.

V gene TRBV29-1 combines with J gene TRBJ2-7, with 7 bases lining up with TRBD2. Per germline, CDR1 SQVTM and CDR2 ANQGSEA. V dropped 3 bases and J dropped 6; count of bases not matched to a gene: 5. The length of the CDR3 is 12 residues. Here the CDR3 reads CSVDLGGREQYF. CDR3 nucleotide sequence: TGCAGCGTTGACCTGGGAGGGCGCGAGCAGTACTTC.

The rearrangement uses TRBV25-1 and TRBJ1-2; 7 bases line up with TRBD1. CDR3 length: 14 residues. Germline V lookup: CDR1 MGHDK, CDR2 SYGVNS. J gave up 1 base and V 3 bases, and 2 bases lay outside the gene matches. The CDR3 loop reads CASSETGYNYGYTF. The DNA of the CDR3 is TGTGCCAGCAGTGAGACAGGGTATAACTATGGCTACACCTTC.

V usage is TRBV4-1 and J usage is TRBJ2-7; D is ambiguous. The CDR3 loop spans 12 amino acids. In germline, CDR1 is MGHRA, CDR2 YSYEKL. Trimming took 4 bases from V and 5 from J, leaving 9 bases between them. This chain's CDR3 is CASSRRHDEQYF. The CDR3 nucleotides read TGCGCCAGCAGCCGCCGACACGACGAGCAGTACTTC.

V is TRBV7-9 and J is TRBJ1-4; TRBD1 matches 8 bases. After removal of 4 bases from V and 0 bases from J, the junction contained 7 bases not matched to a gene. This CDR3 spans 17 amino acids. Germline-derived CDR1 and CDR2 are SEHNR and FQNEAQ (reference sequence). The CDR3 nucleotides are TGTGCCAGCAGCTCCCTTGGGACAGGTACAACTAATGAAAAACTGTTTTTT. Translation: CASSSLGTGTTNEKLFF.

V gene TRBV7-9 combines with J gene TRBJ2-7; TRBD1 matches at 9 bases. The CDR3 totals 14 residues. From germline, CDR1 is SEHNR and CDR2 FQNEAQ (reference sequence). V lost 5 bases to trimming and J lost 3 bases; unmatched junction nucleotides: 5. The CDR3 nucleotides read TGTGCCAGCAGCCAGGGACAGGGTAACTACGAGCAGTACTTC. It encodes CASSQGQGNYEQYF. The full variable domain, completed using reference TRBV7-9 and TRBJ2-7, is DTGVSQNPRHKITKRGQNVTFRCDPISEHNRLYWYRQTLGQGPEFLTYFQNEAQLEKSRLLSDRFSAERPKGSFSTLEIQRTEQGDSAMYLCASSQGQGNYEQYFGPGTRLTVT.

The chain has TRBV2 and TRBJ1-2; 12 bases match TRBD1. CDR1 is SNHLY and CDR2 is FYNNEI in the germline V gene. The CDR3 consists of 13 residues. The J segment lost 8 bases and the V segment lost 9 bases, leaving 7 bases of the junction unmatched. The CDR3 region has the DNA TGTGCCAGTACCGGGACAGGGGGCGGCGGCTACACCTTC. Protein product: CASTGTGGGGYTF.